This is a list of T cell receptor beta chains from one sample in a study of regulatory T cells in long-lasting Graves disease. TCRdb reprocessed the multiplex PCR reads with MiXCR, giving one entry per CDR3 protein. The data show around 450,000 distinct CDR3 sequences, around a fifth seen once. The material sequenced was peripheral blood mononuclear cells (PBMCs), taken when the disease was refractory, from a patient treated with antithyroid drugs. Receptors originate from a female donor with Graves disease. Each CDR3 is given with its conserved first and last residue. The order of the fields is J gene, V gene, D gene, clone size, CDR3 DNA, CDR3 protein. The D gene is left open where the match is weak. Clone size is not always given. Where it is, it says once, few, many or a class for expanded clones.

TRBJ2-1 TRBV14 NA NA TGTGCCAGCAGCCAAGATGTCAGCAGAGATCTTGGGTACTCCTACAATGAGCAGTTCTTC CASSQDVSRDLGYSYNEQFF
TRBJ2-7 TRBV19 NA many TGTGCCAGTAGCGTGGGGACCTCTCGAGAGCAGTACTTC CASSVGTSREQYF
TRBJ2-7 TRBV7-9 TRBD1 many TGTGCCAGCAGCTTGACAGGGGGAGCCTACGAGCAGTACTTC CASSLTGGAYEQYF
TRBJ2-5 TRBV4-1 NA NA TGCGCCAGCAGCCAAGAGCGAGGTCACCAAGAGACCCAGTACTTC CASSQERGHQETQYF
TRBJ1-5 TRBV6-2/TRBV6-3 NA few TGTGCCAGCAGTTACGTCCCAGTTGAGGGGGGGCAGCCCCAGCATTTT CASSYVPVEGGQPQHF
TRBJ2-1 TRBV2 NA many TGTGCCAGCAGAGTGGACGGTGAAGAGTTCTTC CASRVDGEEFF
TRBJ2-7 TRBV10-3 NA NA TGTGCCACGGATCAGGGCCTCAGCACCTACGAGCAGTACTTC CATDQGLSTYEQYF
TRBJ2-5 TRBV7-2 TRBD1 many TGTGCCAGCAGCCCCACAGGGGACCAAGAGACCCAGTACTTC CASSPTGDQETQYF
TRBJ1-1 TRBV28 NA many TGTGCCAGCAGTTTAGGTGGGGGCGGGGGTGAAGCTTTCTTT CASSLGGGGGEAFF
TRBJ1-4 TRBV28 NA many TGTGCCAGCAGTTTCCGGCAGGAAGATGAAAAACTGTTTTTT CASSFRQEDEKLFF
TRBJ2-7 TRBV19 NA few TGTGCCAGTAGCCCTACTTTAACCTACGAGCAGTACTTC CASSPTLTYEQYF
TRBJ2-5 TRBV7-2 NA few TGTGCCAGCAGCTCCGGGGGCCAGGACGTCAAATACTTC CASSSGGQDVKYF
TRBJ2-7 TRBV20-1 TRBD2 NA TGCAGTGCTACGGGGGGACTGGACTACGAGCAGTACTTC CSATGGLDYEQYF
TRBJ1-4 TRBV28 NA NA TGTGCCAGCAGTTTAGAGGGGGATGAAAAACTGTTTTTT CASSLEGDEKLFF
TRBJ1-2 TRBV6-1 TRBD1 many TGTGCCAGCAGGAGGAGACAGGGGGGTGGCTACACCTTC CASRRRQGGGYTF
TRBJ1-6 TRBV11-2 TRBD1 many TGTGCCAGCAGCTTATGGACAGGGCTTTCACCCCTCCACTTT CASSLWTGLSPLHF
TRBJ2-5 TRBV20-1 NA NA TGCAGTGCTAGCGTGGCAAATCTAGAGACCCAGTACTTC CSASVANLETQYF
TRBJ2-2 TRBV11-1 NA many TGTGCCAGCTCGGGCGGGGAGCTGTTTTTT CASSGGELFF
TRBJ1-5 TRBV11-2 NA many TGTGCCAGCAGCTTAGAACTGAGTCAGCCCCAGCATTTT CASSLELSQPQHF
TRBJ2-2 TRBV30 NA NA TGTGCCTGGACAGGACCGAACACCGGGGAGCTGTTTTTT CAWTGPNTGELFF
TRBJ2-7 TRBV7-9 NA NA TGTGCCAGCAGCTTCACCCGGGTGGAGGGGGACTACGAGCAGTACTTC CASSFTRVEGDYEQYF
TRBJ2-7 TRBV20-1 TRBD2 NA TGCAGTGAGATCTGGACTAGCGGGAGAGGTTCCCTCTCCTACGAGCAGTACTTC CSEIWTSGRGSLSYEQYF
TRBJ1-1 TRBV28 NA many TGTGCCAGCAGTTTTCGACGTAGGAACACTGAAGCTTTCTTT CASSFRRRNTEAFF
TRBJ1-5 TRBV2 TRBD1 many TGTGCCAGCAGTGGTTGGACAGGTCAGCCCCAGCATTTT CASSGWTGQPQHF
TRBJ2-2 TRBV11-3 TRBD1 NA TGTGCCAGCAGCTTCTGGACAGGGGATTTCACCGGGGAGCTGTTTTTT CASSFWTGDFTGELFF
TRBJ1-1 TRBV20-1 NA many TGCAGTGCTAGAGGTCAGGGTTGGTACACTGAAGCTTTCTTT CSARGQGWYTEAFF
TRBJ2-7 TRBV5-1 TRBD2 few TGCGCCAGCAGCTTGGTAGCGGGGCACGAGCAGTACTTC CASSLVAGHEQYF
TRBJ1-1 TRBV11-2 NA NA TGTGCCGGCAGCTTAGAAGAGAACACTGAAGCTTTCTTT CAGSLEENTEAFF
TRBJ1-5 TRBV10-1 NA many TGCGCCAGCAGTCGGTCCGTCGATGGGGCCCAGCATTTT CASSRSVDGAQHF
TRBJ2-1 TRBV7-2 NA NA TGTGCCAGCAGCTTAGGTGGGAGCAATAGGAATGAGCAGTTCTTC CASSLGGSNRNEQFF
TRBJ1-6 TRBV5-1 TRBD1 many TGCGCCAGCAGCTTCCAGGGACAGGGTGACTCACCCCTCCACTTT CASSFQGQGDSPLHF
TRBJ2-7 TRBV30 NA few TGTGCCTGGAGTGCGGGGGGCCACGAGCAGTACTTC CAWSAGGHEQYF
TRBJ1-1 TRBV10-3 NA many TGTGCCATCAGTACCGCGGAAGCGGTTGGATCTGAAGCTTTCTTT CAISTAEAVGSEAFF
TRBJ2-2 TRBV28 NA many TGTGCCAGCCGGAAGGGGACCGGGGAGCTGTTTTTT CASRKGTGELFF
TRBJ1-1 TRBV18 NA NA TGTGCCAGCTCACAACAGGGTGGGTCTGAAGCTTTCTTT CASSQQGGSEAFF
TRBJ1-5 TRBV28 NA NA TGTGCCAGCAGTTTCGTGGAAAGGGGCAATCAGCCCCAGCATTTT CASSFVERGNQPQHF
TRBJ2-1 TRBV7-9 TRBD1 few TGTGCCAGCAGCCAGACAGGGGTTGATGAGCAGTTCTTC CASSQTGVDEQFF
TRBJ1-5 TRBV6-2/TRBV6-3 TRBD1 few TGTGCCAGCAGTTACAAAGGGGGCCGTCAGCCCCAGCATTTT CASSYKGGRQPQHF
TRBJ2-5 TRBV5-1 NA NA TGCGCCAGCAGCCGGCGGGACGGCCAAGAGACCCAGTACTTC CASSRRDGQETQYF
TRBJ1-2 TRBV25-1 TRBD1 NA TGTGCCAGCAGTGAAACAGGGGCTTATGGCTACACCTTC CASSETGAYGYTF
TRBJ2-5 TRBV20-1 NA many TGCAGTGCTAGAGTGGCGGGGGCGATCGGAGAGACCCAGTACTTC CSARVAGAIGETQYF
TRBJ2-5 TRBV10-3 NA NA TGTGCCATCAGTGAGTCTAGGGGAGAGACCCAGTACTTC CAISESRGETQYF
TRBJ1-4 TRBV7-9 TRBD1 few TGTGCCAGCAGCTTAATCCCGACAGGGAATGAAAAACTGTTTTTT CASSLIPTGNEKLFF
TRBJ2-7 TRBV29-1 TRBD1 NA TGCAGCGTTACGGGACAGGTAAACTACGAGCAGTACTTC CSVTGQVNYEQYF
TRBJ1-4 TRBV20-1 NA few TGCAGTGCTCCCGGACCGTATGCGCAGGGTGATCGGTCTAATGAAAAACTGTTTTTT CSAPGPYAQGDRSNEKLFF
TRBJ2-4 TRBV28 TRBD2 NA TGTGCCAGCAGTGCTAGCGGGAGTCAAAACATTAAGTACTTC CASSASGSQNIKYF
TRBJ1-2 TRBV11-2 NA many TGTGCCAGCAGCCCAGGGTATGGCTACACCTTC CASSPGYGYTF
TRBJ2-2 TRBV7-9 NA many TGTGCCAGCAGCTTGAGTAGTACGAACACCGGGGAGCTGTTTTTT CASSLSSTNTGELFF
TRBJ2-7 TRBV7-2 NA many TGTGCCAGCAGCTTAACCCGTTCTAGCGCAACCTACGAGCAGTACTTC CASSLTRSSATYEQYF
TRBJ2-7 TRBV7-9 NA few TGTGCCAGCATGGGGTCGTCAGTCGAGCAGTACTTC CASMGSSVEQYF
TRBJ1-1 TRBV2 NA many TGTGCCAGCAGTGAAGCTCGGGGGAGGTCGGCTTTCTTT CASSEARGRSAFF
TRBJ1-1 TRBV4-2 NA NA TGTGCCAGCAGCCAAGATCTCAGGGCTTACGAAGCTTTCTTT CASSQDLRAYEAFF
TRBJ1-1 TRBV20-1 TRBD1 few TGCAGTGCTAGAGTCCACAGCAGGGGGTCCTTGAACGCTTTCTTT CSARVHSRGSLNAFF
TRBJ1-2 TRBV28 NA many TGTGCCAGCAGTTTACCAGGACTTCGGGAAGGCTACACCTTC CASSLPGLREGYTF
TRBJ1-2 TRBV24-1 NA many TGTGCCACCAGTGATCGCGGGCTTCGTCGTGGCTACACCTTC CATSDRGLRRGYTF
TRBJ2-1 TRBV12-3/TRBV12-4 TRBD2 NA TGTGCCAGCAGTTTATGGGGGACTAGCGTAGGCAATGAGCAGTTCTTC CASSLWGTSVGNEQFF
TRBJ2-7 TRBV6-1 TRBD1 many TGTGCCAGCGAATCCTTGGACAGGGGTTCCGAGCAGTACTTC CASESLDRGSEQYF
TRBJ1-2 TRBV19 NA NA TGTGCCAGTAGTATTGAAGGGTTGGGAGTCGGCTACACCTTC CASSIEGLGVGYTF
TRBJ2-7 TRBV20-1 TRBD2 few TGCAGTGCTAGAGAGGACCCTAGCGGGACCGAGCAGTACTTC CSAREDPSGTEQYF
TRBJ1-5 TRBV19 TRBD1 NA TGTGCCAGTAGTATCGATGGCAGGGGGCTTAATCAGCCCCAGCATTTT CASSIDGRGLNQPQHF